Given below is one TCR beta chain in context. Its target is unknown. This clone may be a read error of a much larger clone one base away. The authors amplified TCR beta CDR3 regions, and they did so from RNA transcripts for repertoire sequencing. Following a first-round RT-PCR that used HTBI primers, a second-round multiplex PCR was carried out. Using its own MiXCR run on the multiplex PCR reads, TCRdb lists one record per CDR3 protein. Here the sample spans over a million distinct CDR3 sequences, 35% to 45% being singletons. The CDR3 extends over 15 amino acids. Germline CDR1 LNHNV, CDR2 YYDKDF (reference sequence). The sample belongs to a study of Graves' ophthalmopathy and Graves' hyperthyroidism. For the study at large: The term stable hyperthyroidism indicated an absence of ophthalmopathy within 18 months of follow-up. Whole-study findings and limits: The model reached around 64% sensitivity and around 72% specificity for predicting ophthalmopathy progression.

The sequenced sample consisted of peripheral blood or thyroid tissue (not recorded which). The TCR originated in an adult man with Graves' hyperthyroidism. The rearrangement joins TRBV15 to TRBJ2-5, with 11 bases aligning to TRBD1. CDR3 nucleotides: TGTTCCACCAGCAGAGAGGGACAGGGGGAAGAGACCCAGTACTTC. It is translated as CSTSREGQGEETQYF.